The 3 T cell receptor beta chains presented below share a single source sample, sequenced in a study of blood T cells in healthy people across ages. Then a second PCR, running roughly 6 to 12 cycles, was carried out with a sample-barcoded 5' primer and a J-beta primer mix. TCRdb redid the calling of the 5' RACE reads with MiXCR, one entry per CDR3 protein. Of more than 800,000 distinct CDR3 sequences in the sample, about 28% were seen once. Sequencing input: blood. These receptors came from a woman older than 75 in good health.

Regarding this clonotype: At one boundary the junction diverges from the germline segment, which might be a read error. J is TRBJ1-1 and V is TRBV6-5; 8 positions agree with TRBD1. Germline V gene data show CDR1 as MNHEY and CDR2 as SVGAGI. This CDR3 has 14 amino acids. CDR3 in amino acids: CASSYGDRNTGAFF. CDR3 DNA sequence: TGTGCCAGCAGTTACGGGGACAGGAACACTGGAGCTTTCTTT.

There are many counts of this clonotype. The chain recombines TRBV12-3 or TRBV12-4 with TRBJ2-7; D remains ambiguous. Trimming removed 2 bases from V and 3 bases from J, with 8 bases in between. This CDR3 is built from 13 residues. The DNA for the CDR3 is TGTGCCAGCAGTTTACTATCCAACTACGAGCAGTACTTC. The encoded protein is CASSLLSNYEQYF.

The V and J genes are TRBV9 and TRBJ1-1; D is possibly TRBD1 (5 bases). Germline-derived CDR1 and CDR2 are SGDLS and YYNGEE. Trimming cost V 3 bases and J 0 bases, with 21 bases left between them. The CDR3 extends over 18 amino acids. CDR3 in amino acids: CASSGRGETGPMNTEAFF. The CDR3 DNA reads as TGTGCCAGCAGCGGGAGGGGAGAGACGGGTCCAATGAACACTGAAGCTTTCTTT.